These T cell receptor beta chains were read from a single sample in a study of CD8 T cells in ankylosing spondylitis. TCRdb passed the 5' RACE reads through MiXCR, listing each CDR3 protein once. The sample consists of about 800,000 distinct CDR3 sequences, about 10% of them appearing once. Material for sequencing was blood, either unsorted or a sorted T cell fraction (not recorded which). The receptor set was obtained from a male donor with ankylosing spondylitis. The CDR3 runs from the conserved cysteine through the conserved F or W. Each record gives: J gene, clone size, D gene, V gene, CDR3 DNA, CDR3 protein. D genes are given only for firm matches. Clone size is shown for a subset of rows, as once, few, many or a class of expanded clone.

>TRBJ2-1|-|TRBD2|TRBV7-8
TGTGCCAGCAGCTTATCTCTAGCGGGGTGGGGGGGATCCTACAATGAGCAGTTCTTC
CASSLSLAGWGGSYNEQFF
>TRBJ2-2|few|TRBD2|TRBV20-1
TGCAGTGCGAGGTCGCGGGGGGGCCCCGGGGAGCTGTTTTTT
CSARSRGGPGELFF
>TRBJ1-1|-|-|TRBV6-5
TGTGCCAGCAGTTACTCGGAGGACACTGAAGCTTTCTTT
CASSYSEDTEAFF
>TRBJ2-3|few|-|TRBV7-9
TGTGCCAGCAGTGGAGGCGGCGGGCGCACAGATACGCAGTATTTT
CASSGGGGRTDTQYF
>TRBJ2-7|-|TRBD2|TRBV4-2
TGTGCCAGCAGCCCGGGACTAGCGCTTGATTACGAGCAGTACTTC
CASSPGLALDYEQYF
>TRBJ2-2|-|-|TRBV5-8
TGTGCCGGGACCCCTGGACAGCTAATGAACACCGGGGAGCTGTTTTTT
CAGTPGQLMNTGELFF
>TRBJ1-1|few|-|TRBV7-9
TGTGCCAGCGGTGCGGGGGGAGGCACTGAAGCTTTCTTT
CASGAGGGTEAFF
>TRBJ1-5|-|-|TRBV4-3
TGCGCCAGCAGCCTTCTCGTCGGCCTCCAGCCCCAGCATTTT
CASSLLVGLQPQHF
>TRBJ1-5|-|-|TRBV6-1
TGTGCCAGCAGCAAGGAAGGGGTTAGCAATCAGCCCCAGCATTTT
CASSKEGVSNQPQHF
>TRBJ1-6|-|TRBD1|TRBV5-5
TGTGCCAGCAGCACCAGGGGGGGTAATTCACCCCTCCACTTT
CASSTRGGNSPLHF
>TRBJ1-2|-|-|TRBV24-1
TGTGCCACCAGTGGCGGGGGAAATGGCTACACCTTC
CATSGGGNGYTF
>TRBJ2-1|-|-|TRBV20-1
TGCAGTGCTAGGGACCGAACGGGGGAAAACAACAATGAGCAGTTCTTC
CSARDRTGENNNEQFF
>TRBJ1-5|many|TRBD1|TRBV6-2/TRBV6-3
TGTGCCAGCAGTGACAGGGTCGGGGGGACCCAGCATTTT
CASSDRVGGTQHF
>TRBJ2-2|many|-|TRBV14
TGTGCCAGCAGCTCCCGCCCTGGGAGACACACCGGGGAGCTGTTTTTT
CASSSRPGRHTGELFF
>TRBJ2-7|once|-|TRBV6-1
TGTGCCAGCAGTCTCCGGACGGGAGCATTATCCTACGAGCAGTACTTC
CASSLRTGALSYEQYF
>TRBJ2-3|many|-|TRBV20-1
TGCAGTGCTCGTGGGATAACAGATACGCAGTATTTT
CSARGITDTQYF
>TRBJ1-5|few|-|TRBV7-2
TGTGCCAGCAGCTCCTTCCCGGGAGGGGGGCAGCCCCAGCATTTT
CASSSFPGGGQPQHF
>TRBJ2-2|-|-|TRBV2
TGTGCCAGCAGTGGAAGACAGGCGAGGAACACCGGGGAGCTGTTTTTT
CASSGRQARNTGELFF
>TRBJ2-5|few|TRBD2|TRBV7-2
TGTGCCAGCAGCTTAGGGGGTAGCGGGGGCCAGACCCAGTACTTC
CASSLGGSGGQTQYF
>TRBJ1-3|many|-|TRBV7-2
TGTGCCAGCAGCTTGGCAGGTACCTCTGGAAACACCATATATTTT
CASSLAGTSGNTIYF
>TRBJ2-5|few|TRBD2|TRBV4-3
TGCGCCAGCAGCCAAGCGGTCGGGGGGGACGAAGAGACCCAGTACTTC
CASSQAVGGDEETQYF
>TRBJ1-2|-|-|TRBV12-3/TRBV12-4
TGTGCCAGCAGGTACAGACTGGATGGCTACACCTTC
CASRYRLDGYTF
>TRBJ2-7|-|TRBD1|TRBV5-1
TGCGCCAGCAGCTCGGGACAGTACAACCAGTACTTC
CASSSGQYNQYF
>TRBJ2-3|-|TRBD1|TRBV24-1
TGTGCCACCAGCCCCGGACAGGGAAGGGCAGATACGCAGTATTTT
CATSPGQGRADTQYF
>TRBJ2-2|-|-|TRBV7-3
TGTGCCAGCAGCTTAGGGGTAGAAGGAGGGGAGCTGTTTTTT
CASSLGVEGGELFF
>TRBJ2-5|-|TRBD2|TRBV20-1
TGCAGTGCTATGGTTAGCGGGAGAGGGATTGATGAAGAGACCCAGTACTTC
CSAMVSGRGIDEETQYF
>TRBJ2-3|many|TRBD2|TRBV20-1
TGCAGTGCTAGCCCCCTGCTAGCGGGGCCTGCAGGAGATACGCAGTATTTT
CSASPLLAGPAGDTQYF
>TRBJ2-5|few|TRBD2|TRBV20-1
TGCAGTGCTAGAGGAGCGGGGGGTAGAGAGACCCAGTACTTC
CSARGAGGRETQYF
>TRBJ1-5|few|-|TRBV12-3/TRBV12-4
TGTGCCAGCAGTTTTCCCTTAGCCCGCTTGCATTTT
CASSFPLARLHF
>TRBJ2-5|-|-|TRBV5-1
TGCGCCAGCAGCTTGCTGGGGCTCTCGGAACAGACCCAGTACTTC
CASSLLGLSEQTQYF
>TRBJ2-5|-|TRBD1|TRBV7-2
TGTGCCAGCAGCTTAAGACAGGGCTTACCAGAGACCCAGTACTTC
CASSLRQGLPETQYF
>TRBJ1-1|few|TRBD1|TRBV20-1
TGCAGTGCTAGCAAGAACAGGGGATGGGGCACTGAAGCTTTCTTT
CSASKNRGWGTEAFF
>TRBJ1-3|-|TRBD1|TRBV5-1
TGCGCCAGCTCCGGGACAGGGGGCTCTGGAAACACCATATATTTT
CASSGTGGSGNTIYF
>TRBJ1-1|many|-|TRBV12-3/TRBV12-4
TGTGCCAGCAGTTTCGGAAACGGCCCCGGGAGACCCGAAGCTTTCTTT
CASSFGNGPGRPEAFF
>TRBJ2-6|-|-|TRBV19
TGTGCCAGCTCCTACCTAGCCCGGTATGCAGGCGAAAACTCTGGGGCCAACGTCCTGACTTTC
CASSYLARYAGENSGANVLTF
>TRBJ2-3|-|-|TRBV7-3
TGTGCCAGCAGCTTAAGGACGGGCGCTGGCATAGATACGCAGTATTTT
CASSLRTGAGIDTQYF
>TRBJ1-2|-|TRBD1|TRBV6-1
TGTGCCAGCAGCCGAAGGGACAGCCTGAAGGGTGGCTACACCTTC
CASSRRDSLKGGYTF
>TRBJ1-1|-|TRBD1|TRBV11-3
TGTGCCAGCAGCCCAAACAGGGGGGTAGAGGACACTGAAGCTTTCTTT
CASSPNRGVEDTEAFF
>TRBJ2-7|-|-|TRBV12-3/TRBV12-4
TGTGCCAGCAGTTGGGAATCCATCTATTTGGGCGAGCAGTACTTC
CASSWESIYLGEQYF
>TRBJ2-7|-|-|TRBV27
TGTGCCAGCAGTTACCGGCCCCCGTACGAGCAGTACTTC
CASSYRPPYEQYF
>TRBJ1-1|few|-|TRBV20-1
TGCAGTGCTAGAAAGGGCCCTACCTCCCCTGAAGCTTTCTTT
CSARKGPTSPEAFF
>TRBJ2-3|-|-|TRBV14
TGTGCCAGCAGCCTTGCTACGGGGGGCCTAGATACGCAGTATTTT
CASSLATGGLDTQYF
>TRBJ2-1|many|-|TRBV7-2
TGTGCCAGCAGACAGGGTCGGTCGAATGAGCAGTTCTTC
CASRQGRSNEQFF
>TRBJ2-5|few|TRBD2|TRBV10-3
TGTGCCATCAGTGAGTCGAGACTAGCGAGAGAGACCCAGTACTTC
CAISESRLARETQYF
>TRBJ2-5|many|-|TRBV11-2
TGTGCCAGCAGCCCGCGACTAGGAGGAGAGACCCAGTACTTC
CASSPRLGGETQYF
>TRBJ1-5|many|TRBD1|TRBV10-3
TGTGCCAGCGAGACGACAGGGTCCTATCAGCCCCAGCATTTT
CASETTGSYQPQHF
>TRBJ2-5|few|-|TRBV5-1
TGCGCCAGCACAAAAATGGATGGGGGAGAGACCCAGTACTTC
CASTKMDGGETQYF
>TRBJ2-1|few|TRBD2|TRBV20-1
TGCAGTGCTTACCGGACTAGTCGGGAGCAGTTCTTC
CSAYRTSREQFF
>TRBJ1-2|many|-|TRBV29-1
TGCAGCGTTGAAGAGAACTATGGCTACACCTTC
CSVEENYGYTF
>TRBJ2-2|many|-|TRBV12-3/TRBV12-4
TGTGCCAGCAGTTCAACAGCCGGGACGGCGATAGGTGGGGACACCGGGGAGCTGTTTTTT
CASSSTAGTAIGGDTGELFF
>TRBJ2-1|-|-|TRBV9
TGTGCCAGCAGCGTAGCAGGGGTCATGTACAATGAGCAGTTCTTC
CASSVAGVMYNEQFF
>TRBJ1-1|few|-|TRBV20-1
TGCAGTGCTAGAGATGTGGGGCAGGTCTCGACTGAAGCTTTCTTT
CSARDVGQVSTEAFF
>TRBJ1-1|many|-|TRBV6-5
TGTGCCAGCAGTTACTTAGTATCAGGGTCTGAAGCTTTCTTT
CASSYLVSGSEAFF
>TRBJ2-7|-|-|TRBV6-5
TGTGCCAGCAGCCTACTGAGGGGTATAGTATACGAGCAGTACTTC
CASSLLRGIVYEQYF
>TRBJ2-3|-|-|TRBV7-9
TGTGCCAGCAGCTCATGGGGGGCGGGAGATACGCAGTATTTT
CASSSWGAGDTQYF